This T cell receptor beta chain derives from a study of Graves' ophthalmopathy and Graves' hyperthyroidism. The CDR3 contains 17 residues. The germline gives CDR1 MDHEN, CDR2 SYDVKM. Trimming at V came to 5 bases and at J to 9 bases, leaving 13 bases not matched to a gene. This clonotype has ten or more counts. Its target is unknown. Ophthalmopathy-affected donors exhibited moderate-to-severe activity, CAS ≥3, NOSPECS ≥4, and duration under 3 months. A volume of 10 ml of fresh peripheral blood supplied the PBMCs. Study outcomes and limitations: Sensitivity reached 85% to 90% and specificity around 81% for a 13-signature model separating ophthalmopathy from stable hyperthyroidism.

RNA transcripts provided the template for amplifying TCR beta CDR3 regions. The authors performed first-round RT-PCR with HTBI primers and then a second-round multiplex PCR. One entry per CDR3 protein, called by TCRdb with MiXCR from the multiplex PCR reads. The sample includes around 470,000 distinct CDR3 sequences, over 13% of them seen just once. The origin of this receptor is a woman under 40 with Graves' ophthalmopathy. The rearrangement uses TRBV28 and TRBJ1-6; the match to TRBD1 covers 10 bases. Material: blood. CDR3 nucleotide sequence: TGTGCCAGCAGTCCGGCGGGACAGGGGCCTTCCCTTTCACCCCTCCACTTT. It translates to CASSPAGQGPSLSPLHF. The entire variable domain, with the rest obtained from reference TRBV28 and TRBJ1-6, is as follows: DVKVTQSSRYLVKRTGEKVFLECVQDMDHENMFWYRQDPGLGLRLIYFSYDVKMKEKGDIPEGYSVSREKKERFSLILESASTNQTSMYLCASSPAGQGPSLSPLHFGNGTRLTVT.